This T cell receptor beta chain was sequenced for a study of T cell repertoires in cytomegalovirus infection. At the level of the study: Public TCR beta signatures provided an indication of both CMV infection and a matching HLA type.

Germline V lookup: CDR1 SGHTA, CDR2 FQGNSA. V shed 4 bases, J shed 2 bases, and the junction held 8 bases outside the gene matches. This CDR3 has 17 amino acids. This clonotype was seen at least ten times. The antigen is undetermined. Study outcomes and limitations: Carriage of CMV together with the relevant HLA was identifiable through cumulative public TCR beta family frequency. Dominating the ex vivo response were HLA-C-restricted CMV-specific TCR beta clonotypes.

TCRdb fed the reads into MiXCR, producing one record per CDR3 protein. The data hold 300,000 to 400,000 distinct CDR3 sequences, with around 18% observed a single time. This TCR came from a human donor in good health (CMV status not recorded). Some clones in this sample may be carry-over from other donors' samples. Sample: PBMCs. This chain connects TRBV7-2 to TRBJ2-5; 12 bases line up with TRBD2. The CDR3 loop reads CASSSSLAGGPQETQYF. CDR3 coding DNA: TGTGCCAGCAGCTCCTCACTAGCGGGGGGCCCTCAAGAGACCCAGTACTTC.